The sequence of this T cell receptor (beta chain) was determined in a study of cytomegalovirus exposure and HLA in healthy donors. Overall study results and limits: Researchers had no immune exposure information except CMV serostatus available. In a later analysis, TCR beta V- and J-gene trimming showed a link to a missense DCLRE1C variant. For most TCR sequences rarity was the rule, although some public TCRs occurred in many donors.

Primers for the PCR totalled 60 Vbeta and 13 Jbeta. Only in-frame clones appear in the TCRdb table, and some are missing; sequencing was by immunoSEQ multiplex PCR. Among some 140,000 clones listed, more than 70% were seen once. On this clone itself: Its target is unknown.

This CDR3 is 15 amino acids long. Germline V gene data show CDR1 as SGHRS and CDR2 as YFSETQ. The V segment lost 3 bases and the J segment 4 bases; nucleotides outside the gene matches: 4. The receptor was isolated from a man aged 25 to 45 in good health and CMV-seronegative. Sequenced material: PBMCs. V is TRBV5-1 and J is TRBJ2-1; 10 bases match TRBD2. CDR3 sequence reads: CASSSGTSAYNEQFF. CDR3 DNA: TGCGCCAGCAGCTCCGGGACTAGCGCGTACAATGAGCAGTTCTTC.